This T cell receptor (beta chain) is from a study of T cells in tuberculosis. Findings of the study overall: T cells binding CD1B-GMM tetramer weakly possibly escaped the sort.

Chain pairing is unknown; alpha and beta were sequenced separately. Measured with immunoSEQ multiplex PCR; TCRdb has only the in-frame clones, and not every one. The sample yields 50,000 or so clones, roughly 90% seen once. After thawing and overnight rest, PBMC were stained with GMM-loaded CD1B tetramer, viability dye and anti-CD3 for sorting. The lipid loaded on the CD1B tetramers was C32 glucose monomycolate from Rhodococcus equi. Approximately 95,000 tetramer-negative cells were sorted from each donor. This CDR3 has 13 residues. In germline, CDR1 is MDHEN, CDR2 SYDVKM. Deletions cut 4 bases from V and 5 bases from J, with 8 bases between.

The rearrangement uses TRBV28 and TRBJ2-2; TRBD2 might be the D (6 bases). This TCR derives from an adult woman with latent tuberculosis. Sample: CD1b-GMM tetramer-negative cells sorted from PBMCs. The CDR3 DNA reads TGTGCCAGCAGTTATGGGGGGACCGGGGAGCTGTTTTTT. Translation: CASSYGGTGELFF.